These T cell receptor beta chains were read from a single sample in a study of vaccination and CD4 T cells after COVID-19. No antigen has been assigned to these receptors. MiXCR, run by TCRdb on the PCR reads, gives a single entry per CDR3 protein. The table includes more than 12,000 distinct CDR3 sequences, 29% detected once. Sequences were derived from CD4+ T cells from blood, cultured in vitro, sampled before SARS-CoV-2 vaccination. The receptors come from a human donor who received a COVID-19 vaccine. CDR3s include the opening cysteine and the closing phenylalanine or tryptophan. The D gene is left open where the match is weak. Where a row states a size, it is once, few, many or the class of an expanded clone; other rows omit it.

TRBJ1-3,TRBV25-1,NA,NA,TGTGCCAGCAGTGCTCAGGGACACACCATATATTTT,CASSAQGHTIYF
TRBJ1-1,TRBV11-3,NA,NA,TGTGCCAGCAGCTTAGGTTCTCGGGGGCGAGGGAGAACTGAAGCTTTCTTT,CASSLGSRGRGRTEAFF
TRBJ1-5,TRBV10-2,NA,NA,TGCGCCAGCAGTGAGTCGGGGGACAGCAATCAGCCCCAGCATTTT,CASSESGDSNQPQHF
TRBJ1-2,TRBV19,NA,few,TGTGCCACAAAGGCCCAGGGATACTATGGCTACACCTTC,CATKAQGYYGYTF
TRBJ2-4,TRBV6-2/TRBV6-3,TRBD1,NA,TGTGCCAGCAGTTACTCGAGCGGACAGGGGGTAGCCAAAAACATTCAGTACTTC,CASSYSSGQGVAKNIQYF
TRBJ1-5,TRBV6-2/TRBV6-3,NA,few,TGTGCCAGCAGTTACAAGGGACAGCCCCAGCATTTT,CASSYKGQPQHF
TRBJ2-7,TRBV19,TRBD1,NA,TGTGCCAGTAGTGACAGGGGGTACGAGCAGTACTTC,CASSDRGYEQYF
TRBJ1-2,TRBV18,TRBD1,medium-sized,TGTGCCAGCTCACCCGGGGACAGGAAGACCTATGGCTACACCTTC,CASSPGDRKTYGYTF
TRBJ1-2,TRBV24-1,NA,few,TGTGCCACCAGTGATTCAGATAGGAGCGGCTACACCTTC,CATSDSDRSGYTF
TRBJ2-1,TRBV2,TRBD2,few,TGTGCCAGTCTGAGCGGGGGGGCCTTGGATGAGCAGTTCTTC,CASLSGGALDEQFF
TRBJ1-2,TRBV4-2,NA,NA,TGTGCCAGCAGCCACGCCGGGAAGACTGGCTACACCTTC,CASSHAGKTGYTF
TRBJ1-2,TRBV25-1,NA,medium-sized,TGTGCCAGCAGTGTCGCGGGGGCGCGGGGCTACACCTTC,CASSVAGARGYTF
TRBJ1-1,TRBV6-2/TRBV6-3,NA,few,TGTGCCAGCAGTTACTCCACAGGGTTTCTGATGAGTACTGAAGCTTTCTTT,CASSYSTGFLMSTEAFF
TRBJ1-5,TRBV27,TRBD1,few,TGTGCCAGCAGAGGACAGGGGGGAGGACAGCCCCAGCATTTT,CASRGQGGGQPQHF
TRBJ1-1,TRBV6-5,TRBD1,NA,TGTGCCAGCAGTTACTCAGTCGTGAGACAGGGGCTTCGACGCGGGGCGAACACTGAAGCTTTCTTT,CASSYSVVRQGLRRGANTEAFF
TRBJ2-3,TRBV5-4,NA,few,TGTGCCAGCAGCTTCCGGGGACCTAGCACAGATACGCAGTATTTT,CASSFRGPSTDTQYF
TRBJ2-5,TRBV2,TRBD2,NA,TGTGCCAGCAGTGAACGCCCTAGCGGATTTCAAGAGACCCAGTACTTC,CASSERPSGFQETQYF
TRBJ2-7,TRBV6-1,NA,medium-sized,TGTGCCAGCAGTGAAGCATTCCGGGAAAGGAACGAGCAGTACTTC,CASSEAFRERNEQYF
TRBJ1-2,TRBV19,NA,NA,TGTGCCAGTAGAGAGGACTATGGCTACACCTTC,CASREDYGYTF
TRBJ2-7,TRBV7-2,NA,few,TGTGCCAGCAGCTCCTACTACGAGCAGTACTTC,CASSSYYEQYF
TRBJ1-3,TRBV7-6,NA,NA,TGTGCCAGCAGGGCGAGCTCTGGAAACACCATATATTTT,CASRASSGNTIYF
TRBJ1-2,TRBV19,TRBD1,few,TGTGCCAGTAGTAGCTCCTCTTACAGGGGTTCGATCTATGGCTACACCTTC,CASSSSSYRGSIYGYTF
TRBJ2-3,TRBV9,NA,NA,TGTGCCAGCAGCGTATTAAGGCCCACAGATACGCAGTATTTT,CASSVLRPTDTQYF
TRBJ1-2,TRBV12-3/TRBV12-4,TRBD1,few,TGTGCCAGCAGGTCCGGGACAGGGGGATTTGGCTACACCTTC,CASRSGTGGFGYTF
TRBJ1-1,TRBV20-1,NA,few,TGCAGTGCTAGAGATCGGCCGTGGGCAGCTTTCTTT,CSARDRPWAAFF
TRBJ2-3,TRBV20-1,TRBD2,few,TGCAGTGCACCGGCTAGCGGGAGTTCTAGGGATACGCAGTATTTT,CSAPASGSSRDTQYF
TRBJ1-1,TRBV5-4,NA,NA,TGTGCCAGCAGCTTGCGTGGGCCCCACAGATCTGAAGCTTTCTTT,CASSLRGPHRSEAFF
TRBJ2-1,TRBV7-8,NA,few,TGTGCCAGCAGCTCTGGCAATGAGCAGTTCTTC,CASSSGNEQFF
TRBJ1-5,TRBV12-3/TRBV12-4,TRBD1,NA,TGTGCCAGCAGCTTGGGACAGGGGATCAATCAGCCCCAGCATTTT,CASSLGQGINQPQHF
TRBJ2-7,TRBV12-3/TRBV12-4,TRBD2,NA,TGTGCCAGCCGGAGCGGGGGGGTGTCCTACGAGCAGTACTTC,CASRSGGVSYEQYF
TRBJ1-1,TRBV5-1,TRBD1,NA,TGCGCCAGCAGCTTGGGGCCCGACAGGGGGCTACAAGCTTTCTTT,CASSLGPDRGLQAFF
TRBJ2-7,TRBV7-6,NA,few,TGTGCCAGCAGCCGAAGGCCAGCTTACGAGCAGTACTTC,CASSRRPAYEQYF
TRBJ1-6,TRBV6-5,NA,medium-sized,TGTGCCAGCAGTTACTCTAGTCGGCACCAGAATTCACCCCTCCACTTT,CASSYSSRHQNSPLHF
TRBJ2-7,TRBV5-1,NA,once,TGCGCCAGCAGCTCGGGTACAGGGTCCTACGAGCAGTACTTC,CASSSGTGSYEQYF
TRBJ2-2,TRBV10-3,NA,NA,TGTGCCATCAGTGAAGATGGAGCAGCACGCACCGGGGAGCTGTTTTTT,CAISEDGAARTGELFF
TRBJ2-3,TRBV12-5,NA,NA,TGTGCTAGTGGTTTGGCCGCGACCGATACGCAGTATTTT,CASGLAATDTQYF
TRBJ2-3,TRBV4-1,NA,few,TGCGCCAGCAGCCAAGATCGCGGGTCGGGAGATACGCAGTATTTT,CASSQDRGSGDTQYF